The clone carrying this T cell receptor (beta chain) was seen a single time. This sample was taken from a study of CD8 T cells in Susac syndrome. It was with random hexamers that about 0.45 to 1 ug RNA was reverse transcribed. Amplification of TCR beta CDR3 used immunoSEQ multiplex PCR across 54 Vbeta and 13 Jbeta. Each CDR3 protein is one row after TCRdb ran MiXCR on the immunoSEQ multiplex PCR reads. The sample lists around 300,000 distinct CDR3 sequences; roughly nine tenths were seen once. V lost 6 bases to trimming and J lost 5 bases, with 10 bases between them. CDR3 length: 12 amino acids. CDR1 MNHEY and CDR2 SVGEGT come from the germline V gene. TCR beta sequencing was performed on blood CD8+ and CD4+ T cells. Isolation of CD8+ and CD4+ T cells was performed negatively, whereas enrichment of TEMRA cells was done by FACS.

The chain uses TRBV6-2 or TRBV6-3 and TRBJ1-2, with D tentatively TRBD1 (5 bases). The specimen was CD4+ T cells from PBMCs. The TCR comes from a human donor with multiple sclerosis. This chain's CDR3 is CASSDRRYGYTF. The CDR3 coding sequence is TGTGCCAGCAGCGACAGACGTTATGGCTACACCTTC.